The 30 T cell receptor beta chains below all came from one sample that was sequenced in a study of cytomegalovirus exposure and HLA in healthy donors. Use of 60 Vbeta and 13 Jbeta primers characterized the PCR. Repertoires were generated with immunoSEQ multiplex PCR, while TCRdb's copy carries only in-frame clones and drops some. The sample holds around 64,000 clones, 80% to 90% seen once. Sequencing was done on a sample of PBMCs. Receptor source: a woman in her 30s in good health and CMV-seropositive.

The chain recombines TRBV29-1 with TRBJ2-7, with TRBD2 matching over 8 bases. Germline CDR1 reads SQVTM; CDR2 reads ANQGSEA. The CDR3 runs 13 residues. Unmatched junction bases numbered 4, after V lost 5 bases and J lost 1 base. The DNA of the CDR3 is TGCAGCGTTACTAGCGGTAATTCCTACGAGCAGTACTTC. It yields the protein CSVTSGNSYEQYF.

The chain carries TRBV21-1 and TRBJ2-3; TRBD2, as called in the table, went unchecked against the DNA. TRBV21-1 is a documented pseudogene. CDR3 length: 17 amino acids. CDR3 residues: CASSKFSGISLTDTQYF. For the CDR3, the DNA is TGTGCCAGCAGCAAGTTCTCCGGGATAAGCTTGACAGATACGCAGTATTTT.

This clone showed up just a few times. The CDR3: CASSHTSGNEQFF. CDR3 bases: TGTGCCAGCAGTCACACTAGCGGCAATGAGCAGTTCTTC. The gene calls are TRBV27 and TRBJ2-1; 8 bases are shared with TRBD2. Germline V gene sequence: CDR1 MNHEY, CDR2 SMNVEV (reference sequence). The V gene end was trimmed by 5 bases and the J gene end by 6 bases; junction bases not matched to a gene: 3. The CDR3 extends over 13 amino acids.

The V gene is TRBV10-3, the J gene TRBJ1-1; 9 nucleotides align to TRBD1. The V gene's germline CDR1 is ENHRY and CDR2 SYGVKD. The CDR3 is 14 residues long. The V gene end was trimmed by 6 bases and the J gene end by 6 bases; junction bases not matched to a gene: 8. The CDR3 nucleotides are TGTGCCATCAGCGAGAAAGGACAGGGGCCTGAAGCTTTCTTT. Residues: CAISEKGQGPEAFF.

As DNA, the CDR3 is TGTGCCAGCAGCCCGCAGAGGACTAGCAATGAGCAGTTCTTC. It yields the protein CASSPQRTSNEQFF. The chain couples TRBV7-8 to TRBJ2-1; 7 nucleotides align to TRBD2. V trimming: 5 bases; J trimming: 6 bases; junction bases outside the gene matches: 7. Germline-derived CDR1 and CDR2 are SGHVS and FQNEAQ. The CDR3 consists of 14 residues.

This clone appeared a few times. The rearrangement links TRBV29-1 to TRBJ1-1; D possibly corresponds to TRBD1 (5 bases). Trimming stripped 4 bases from V and 2 bases from J, with 11 bases between. The CDR3 loop spans 13 amino acids. In germline, CDR1 is SQVTM, CDR2 ANQGSEA. For the CDR3, the DNA is TGCAGCGTTGTGCGACAGACTAACACTGAAGCTTTCTTT. It codes for CSVVRQTNTEAFF.

The V call is TRBV4-1, the J call TRBJ2-1; D remains unclear. CDR1 is MGHRA, CDR2 YSYEKL, per germline. V lost 8 bases and J lost 6, with 8 bases in between. This CDR3 is built from 11 residues. The CDR3 bases are TGCGCCAGCCAGACTTCCAATGAGCAGTTCTTC. Its translation is CASQTSNEQFF.

The J gene is TRBJ2-7, the V gene TRBV4-1; 7 bases fit TRBD2. CDR1 MGHRA and CDR2 YSYEKL come from the germline V gene. V lost 1 base to trimming and J lost 4 bases; unmatched junction nucleotides: 7. This CDR3 spans 15 amino acids. The CDR3 loop is CASSQVAGVEYEQYF. In DNA form, the CDR3 reads TGCGCCAGCAGCCAAGTGGCGGGAGTGGAGTACGAGCAGTACTTC.

The chain links TRBV7-2 to TRBJ2-7; TRBD2 matches at 10 bases. This CDR3 contains 15 residues. Germline assignment: CDR1 SGHTA and CDR2 FQGNSA. Trimming removed 5 bases from V and 0 bases from J; junction bases left unmatched: 4. The CDR3 loop reads CASSLSGGSSYEQYF. The DNA of the CDR3 is TGTGCCAGCAGCCTTAGCGGGGGGAGCTCCTACGAGCAGTACTTC.

This chain links TRBV5-4 with TRBJ2-7, with D unclear. The CDR3 length is 14 residues. Germline CDR1 is SGHNT and CDR2 is YYREEE (reference sequence). V lost 1 base, J lost 0 bases, and 8 bases lay in between. CDR3 bases: TGTGCCAGCAGCTTGACTTCGCGCTCCTACGAGCAGTACTTC. This codes for CASSLTSRSYEQYF. The entire variable domain, with the rest obtained from reference TRBV5-4 and TRBJ2-7, is as follows: ETGVTQSPTHLIKTRGQQVTLRCSSQSGHNTVSWYQQALGQGPQFIFQYYREEENGRGNFPPRFSGLQFPNYSSELNVNALELDDSALYLCASSLTSRSYEQYFGPGTRLTVT.

The CDR3 nucleotides are TGTGCCAGCAGCTTCCTCTGGGACAGCCAGGGTGGGGCCAACGTCCTGACTTTC. As protein: CASSFLWDSQGGANVLTF. The rearrangement joins TRBV7-3 to TRBJ2-6; the match to TRBD1 covers 7 bases. With V trimmed by 3 bases and J by 3 bases, 11 bases remained unmatched. Germline assignment: CDR1 SGHTA and CDR2 FQGTGA. The CDR3 spans 18 residues.

The rearrangement links TRBV10-2 to TRBJ2-1, with D possibly being TRBD1 (5 bases). V lost 6 bases, J lost 8 bases, and 14 bases lay in between. The CDR3 is 13 amino acids. The germline CDR1 and CDR2 sequences are WSHSY and SAAADI. Written as DNA, the CDR3 is TGCGCCAGCAGGTGGCAGGGTTTCGATGAGCAGTTCTTC. Translation gives CASRWQGFDEQFF.

V usage is TRBV18 and J usage is TRBJ2-2; 12 bases map to TRBD1. V gave up 4 bases and J gave up 5 bases; unmatched junction bases: 5. The CDR3 loop spans 16 amino acids. Germline assignment: CDR1 KGHSH and CDR2 LQKENI. CDR3 sequence reads: CASSQRDRGQTGELFF. CDR3 DNA sequence: TGTGCCAGCTCACAACGGGACAGGGGGCAAACCGGGGAGCTGTTTTTT.

V is TRBV5-8 and J is TRBJ2-5, with D possibly matching TRBD1 (6 bases). Germline V gene sequence: CDR1 SGHTS, CDR2 YDEGEE. V was cut by 4 bases and J by 5 bases, with 15 bases left in between. This CDR3 spans 14 amino acids. CDR3 region: CASSVTGRYETQYF. The CDR3 nucleotides are TGTGCCAGCAGCGTAACAGGGCGTTACGAGACCCAGTACTTC.

The chain recombines TRBV9 with TRBJ2-2, with D possibly TRBD2 on 6 matching bases. Germline assignment: CDR1 SGDLS and CDR2 YYNGEE. The V end was cut by 4 bases, the J end by 8 bases, with 15 bases between. The CDR3 runs 14 residues. In DNA form, the CDR3 reads TGTGCCAGCAGCCCAAGGAGACTAGATGGGGAGCTGTTTTTT. This gives the protein CASSPRRLDGELFF.

With regard to this clone: Its ends do not fully match the called genes, so a read error is possible. The sample contains more than one DNA sequence encoding this CDR3. This chain links TRBV6-5 with TRBJ1-1, with 7 bases identical to TRBD1. The CDR3 has 14 residues. Germline V gives CDR1 MNHEY, CDR2 SVGAGI. CDR3 region: CASSYSTGIGEAFF. As DNA, the CDR3 is TGTGCCAGCAGTTACTCGACAGGGATCGGTGAAGCCTTCTTT.

CDR3 in amino acids: CASSPSTGPRHYEQYF. Here the CDR3 DNA reads TGTGCCAGCAGCCCGTCGACAGGGCCTCGACACTACGAGCAGTACTTC. The rearrangement joins TRBV7-2 to TRBJ2-7; 7 bases fit TRBD1. V lost 5 bases, J lost 3 bases, and 13 bases stayed unmatched. Per germline, CDR1 SGHTA and CDR2 FQGNSA. The CDR3 runs to 16 residues.

The chain employs TRBV23-1 and TRBJ2-7, with D tentatively TRBD2 (6 bases). TRBV23-1 counts as an open reading frame of uncertain function. This CDR3 comprises 12 residues. The germline V and J ends were trimmed by 3 bases and 11 bases, with 14 bases remaining between them. The CDR3 is CASSHIRETEYF. The CDR3 nucleotides read TGCGCCAGCAGTCACATCCGGGAGACGGAGTACTTC.

The J gene is TRBJ2-1, the V gene TRBV28; the match to TRBD2 covers 7 bases. The CDR3 consists of 15 residues. V lost 3 bases, J lost 4 bases, and 6 bases stayed unmatched. From germline, CDR1 is MDHEN and CDR2 SYDVKM. CDR3 coding DNA: TGTGCCAGCAGTTTTGGGGGGAGGGGATACAATGAGCAGTTCTTC. It translates to CASSFGGRGYNEQFF.

The rearrangement uses TRBV10-3 and TRBJ1-2, with D tentatively TRBD1 (6 bases). CDR3 length: 14 amino acids. In germline, CDR1 is ENHRY, CDR2 SYGVKD. The V and J ends lost 3 bases and 8 bases respectively, with 16 bases between them. The CDR3 spells CAISDPKSGDGYTF. The CDR3 DNA follows: TGTGCCATCAGTGACCCTAAGTCAGGGGACGGCTACACCTTC.

This chain joins TRBV2 and TRBJ2-7; the match to TRBD1 covers 7 bases. This CDR3 region has 13 residues. Germline V gene lookup returns CDR1 SNHLY and CDR2 FYNNEI. The V and J ends lost 10 bases and 5 bases, in that order; junction bases with no gene match: 11. The CDR3 loop reads CAINDRVVDEQYF. CDR3 nucleotides: TGTGCCATAAACGACAGGGTTGTGGACGAGCAGTACTTC. The entire variable domain, with the rest obtained from reference TRBV2 and TRBJ2-7, is as follows: EPEVTQTPSHQVTQMGQEVILRCVPISNHLYFYWYRQILGQKVEFLVSFYNNEISEKSEIFDDQFSVERPDGSNFTLKIRSTKLEDSAMYFCAINDRVVDEQYFGPGTRLTVT.

The V and J genes are TRBV6-1 and TRBJ2-5; 7 bases are shared with TRBD1. The J segment lost 4 bases and the V segment lost 7 bases, leaving 9 bases of the junction unmatched. Per germline, CDR1 MNHNS and CDR2 SASEGT. The CDR3 sequence is 14 residues long. CDR3 sequence: CASMTGQHAETQYF. The CDR3 region has the DNA TGTGCCAGCATGACAGGGCAACACGCAGAGACCCAGTACTTC.

The chain links TRBV5-1 to TRBJ1-2; TRBD1 is a possible D gene (6 bases). The germline V gene has CDR1 SGHRS and CDR2 YFSETQ. The CDR3 covers 15 residues. The ends were cut back, 7 bases at V and 0 bases at J, with 16 bases in the middle. The CDR3 bases are TGCGCCAGCCACCGGGGGGGCGAAACTAACTATGGCTACACCTTC. This sequence encodes CASHRGGETNYGYTF.

This chain links TRBV19 with TRBJ2-7; maybe TRBD2 (5 bases). The CDR3 has 13 residues. With 3 bases removed from V and 3 bases from J, the gap between germline ends came to 9 bases. Germline V lookup: CDR1 LNHDA, CDR2 SQIVND (reference sequence). Here the CDR3 reads CASSIGGNYEQYF. CDR3 in DNA: TGTGCCAGTAGTATTGGAGGAAACTACGAGCAGTACTTC.

J is TRBJ2-1 and V is TRBV11-2; 11 bases map to TRBD1. Germline V gene sequence: CDR1 SGHAT, CDR2 FQNNGV. CDR3 length: 14 residues. V lost 5 bases to trimming and J lost 13 bases; unmatched junction nucleotides: 10. The CDR3 DNA sequence: TGTGCCAGCAGCAGTACCGGGACAGGGGGTTTCCAGTTCTTC. This translates into CASSSTGTGGFQFF.

This clone was seen only once. The rearrangement joins TRBV7-2 to TRBJ2-2, with TRBD2 identical over 14 bases. Germline CDR1 reads SGHTA; CDR2 reads FQGNSA. V dropped 5 bases and J dropped 8; count of bases not matched to a gene: 10. This CDR3 has 17 residues. The CDR3 nucleotides read TGTGCCAGCAGCCCGGGGGGACTAGCGGGGGTAGGAGGGGAGCTGTTTTTT. This translates into CASSPGGLAGVGGELFF. Supplemented by reference TRBV7-2 and TRBJ2-2, the full variable domain reads GAGVSQSPSNKVTEKGKDVELRCDPISGHTALYWYRQSLGQGLEFLIYFQGNSAPDKSGLPSDRFSAERTGGSVSTLTIQRTQQEDSAVYLCASSPGGLAGVGGELFFGEGSRLTVL.

This clone was seen once. The chain is built from TRBV9 and TRBJ2-2; D is possibly TRBD1 (6 bases). Germline-derived CDR1 and CDR2 are SGDLS and YYNGEE. The V end lost 4 bases, the J end lost 4 bases, and 14 bases lay between the germline ends. The CDR3 length is 15 residues. CDR3 in DNA: TGTGCCAGCAGCCGAGAAGGGGGAAGCACCGGGGAGCTGTTTTTT. It is translated as CASSREGGSTGELFF. Full variable domain (missing parts from reference TRBV9 and TRBJ2-2): DSGVTQTPKHLITATGQRVTLRCSPRSGDLSVYWYQQSLDQGLQFLIQYYNGEERAKGNILERFSAQQFPDLHSELNLSSLELGDSALYFCASSREGGSTGELFFGEGSRLTVL.

The genes are TRBV30 and TRBJ2-3; tentatively, D is TRBD1 (7 bases). Trimming pared 4 bases from V and 4 bases from J, leaving 12 bases between. Germline-derived CDR1 and CDR2 are GTSNPN and SVGIG (reference sequence). The CDR3 spans 13 residues. CDR3 amino acids: CAWTGGISDTQYF. In DNA form, the CDR3 reads TGTGCCTGGACAGGGGGGATCTCAGATACGCAGTATTTT.

CDR3 sequence reads: CASSVALDRTYEQYF. CDR3 nucleotides: TGTGCCAGCAGCGTAGCTCTGGACAGAACCTACGAGCAGTACTTC. J is TRBJ2-7 and V is TRBV9; TRBD1 is a possible D gene (6 bases). Trimming removed 0 bases at V and 2 bases at J, with 12 bases between. Germline V gives CDR1 SGDLS, CDR2 YYNGEE. CDR3 size: 15 residues.

This chain connects TRBV27 to TRBJ2-7; 7 bases map to TRBD2. The CDR3 is 15 amino acids. Germline CDR1 MNHEY, CDR2 SMNVEV (reference sequence). With V trimmed by 3 bases and J by 4 bases, 9 bases remained unmatched. CDR3: CASSLGAGAAYEQYF. The DNA for the CDR3 is TGTGCCAGCAGTTTGGGCGCGGGAGCCGCGTACGAGCAGTACTTC.